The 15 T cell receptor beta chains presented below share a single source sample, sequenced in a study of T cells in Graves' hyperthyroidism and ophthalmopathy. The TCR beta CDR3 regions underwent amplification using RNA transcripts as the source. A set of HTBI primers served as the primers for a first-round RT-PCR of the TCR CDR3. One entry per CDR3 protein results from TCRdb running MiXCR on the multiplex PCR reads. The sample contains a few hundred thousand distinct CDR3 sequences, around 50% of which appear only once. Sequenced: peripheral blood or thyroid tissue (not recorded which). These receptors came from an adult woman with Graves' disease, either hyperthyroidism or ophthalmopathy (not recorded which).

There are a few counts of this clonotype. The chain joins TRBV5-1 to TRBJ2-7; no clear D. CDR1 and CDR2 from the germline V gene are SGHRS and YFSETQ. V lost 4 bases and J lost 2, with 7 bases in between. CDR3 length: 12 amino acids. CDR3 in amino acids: CASSAATYEQYF. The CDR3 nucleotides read TGCGCCAGCAGCGCGGCCACCTACGAGCAGTACTTC. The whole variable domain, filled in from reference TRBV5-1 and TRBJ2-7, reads KAGVTQTPRYLIKTRGQQVTLSCSPISGHRSVSWYQQTPGQGLQFLFEYFSETQRNKGNFPGRFSGRQFSNSRSEMNVSTLELGDSALYLCASSAATYEQYFGPGTRLTVT.

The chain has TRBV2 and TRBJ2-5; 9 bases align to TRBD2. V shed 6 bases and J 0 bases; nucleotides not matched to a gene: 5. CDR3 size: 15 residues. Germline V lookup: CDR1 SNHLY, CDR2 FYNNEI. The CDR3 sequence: CASRVAGVNQETQYF. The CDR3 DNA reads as TGTGCCAGCAGGGTAGCGGGAGTGAACCAAGAGACCCAGTACTTC. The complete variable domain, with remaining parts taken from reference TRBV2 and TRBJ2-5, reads EPEVTQTPSHQVTQMGQEVILRCVPISNHLYFYWYRQILGQKVEFLVSFYNNEISEKSEIFDDQFSVERPDGSNFTLKIRSTKLEDSAMYFCASRVAGVNQETQYFGPGTRLLVL.

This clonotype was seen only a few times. The CDR3 coding sequence is TGTGCCAGCAGCTTGGCCAGCTATCAGCCCCAGCATTTT. Protein sequence: CASSLASYQPQHF. The rearrangement links TRBV5-4 to TRBJ1-5, with D unresolved. Germline CDR1 and CDR2: SGHNT and YYREEE (reference sequence). The CDR3 runs to 13 residues. Trimming pared 0 bases from V and 5 bases from J, leaving 6 bases between.

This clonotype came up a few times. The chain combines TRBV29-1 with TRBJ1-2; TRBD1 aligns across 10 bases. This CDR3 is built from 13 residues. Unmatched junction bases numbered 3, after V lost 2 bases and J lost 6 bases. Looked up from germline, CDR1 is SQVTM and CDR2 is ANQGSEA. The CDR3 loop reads CSVEPGTGDGYTF. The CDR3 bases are TGCAGCGTTGAACCCGGGACAGGGGATGGCTACACCTTC.

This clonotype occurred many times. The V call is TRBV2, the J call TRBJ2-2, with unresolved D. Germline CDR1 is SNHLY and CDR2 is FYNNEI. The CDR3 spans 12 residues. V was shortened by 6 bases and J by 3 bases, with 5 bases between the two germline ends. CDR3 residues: CASSTDTGELFF. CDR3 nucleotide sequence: TGTGCCAGCAGCACCGACACCGGGGAGCTGTTTTTT.

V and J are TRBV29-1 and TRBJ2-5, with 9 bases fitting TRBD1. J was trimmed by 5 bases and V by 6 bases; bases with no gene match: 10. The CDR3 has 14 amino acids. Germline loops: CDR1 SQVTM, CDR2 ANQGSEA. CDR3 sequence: CSVDRDRVLETQYF. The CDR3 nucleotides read TGCAGCGTAGACCGGGACAGGGTGCTTGAGACCCAGTACTTC.

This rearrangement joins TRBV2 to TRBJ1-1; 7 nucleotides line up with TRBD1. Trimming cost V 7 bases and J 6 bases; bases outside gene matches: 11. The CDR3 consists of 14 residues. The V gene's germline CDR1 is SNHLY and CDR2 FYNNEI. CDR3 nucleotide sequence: TGTGCCAGCACCCCTAACGTGAGGGGGCCTGAAGCTTTCTTT. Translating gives CASTPNVRGPEAFF.

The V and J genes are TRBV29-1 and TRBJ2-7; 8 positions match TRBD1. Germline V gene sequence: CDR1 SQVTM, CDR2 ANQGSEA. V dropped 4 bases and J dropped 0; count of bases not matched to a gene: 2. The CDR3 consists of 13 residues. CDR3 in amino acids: CSVVTGDSYEQYF. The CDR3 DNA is TGCAGCGTTGTGACAGGGGACTCCTACGAGCAGTACTTC.

The CDR3 DNA follows: TGTGCCAGCAGCCCCTCCAGGGGGGTCCGTGGCTACACCTTC. Its protein is CASSPSRGVRGYTF. This sequence joins TRBV7-2 and TRBJ1-2, with TRBD1 matching 7 bases. This CDR3 is 14 amino acids long. Germline V gene lookup returns CDR1 SGHTA and CDR2 FQGNSA. The trim removed 5 bases at V and 7 bases at J, leaving 10 bases unmatched.

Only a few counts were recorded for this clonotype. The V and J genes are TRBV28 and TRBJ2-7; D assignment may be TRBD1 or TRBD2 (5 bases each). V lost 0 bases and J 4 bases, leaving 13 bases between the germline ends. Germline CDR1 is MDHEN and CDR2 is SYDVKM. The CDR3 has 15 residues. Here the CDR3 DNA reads TGTGCCAGCAGTTTATGGCGCCGGGACCCATACGAGCAGTACTTC. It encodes CASSLWRRDPYEQYF. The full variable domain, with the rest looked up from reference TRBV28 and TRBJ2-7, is DVKVTQSSRYLVKRTGEKVFLECVQDMDHENMFWYRQDPGLGLRLIYFSYDVKMKEKGDIPEGYSVSREKKERFSLILESASTNQTSMYLCASSLWRRDPYEQYFGPGTRLTVT.

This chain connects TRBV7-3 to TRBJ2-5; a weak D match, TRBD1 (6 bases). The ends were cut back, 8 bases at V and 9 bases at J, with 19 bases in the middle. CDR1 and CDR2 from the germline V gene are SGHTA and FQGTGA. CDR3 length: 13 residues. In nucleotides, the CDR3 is TGTGCCAGCGGGGGACAACAAAATCAGCCCCAGTACTTC. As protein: CASGGQQNQPQYF.

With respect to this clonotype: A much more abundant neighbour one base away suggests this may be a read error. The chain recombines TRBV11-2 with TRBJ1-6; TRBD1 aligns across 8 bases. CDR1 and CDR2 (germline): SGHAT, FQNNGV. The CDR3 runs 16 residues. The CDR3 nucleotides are TGTGCCAACAGCTTAGGCGGACAGGGAACGAATTCACCCCTCCACTTT. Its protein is CANSLGGQGTNSPLHF.

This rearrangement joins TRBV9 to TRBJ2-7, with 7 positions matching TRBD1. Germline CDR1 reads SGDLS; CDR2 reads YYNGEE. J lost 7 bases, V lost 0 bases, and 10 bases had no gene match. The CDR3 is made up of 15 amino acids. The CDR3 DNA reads TGTGCCAGCAGCGTAGGAAGGGACAGTGGTCGGGAGCAGTACTTC. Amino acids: CASSVGRDSGREQYF.

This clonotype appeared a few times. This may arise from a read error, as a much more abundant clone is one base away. The CDR3 here is CSVEGGTRTGELFF. The CDR3 nucleotides read TGCAGCGTTGAAGGGGGAACGCGCACCGGGGAGCTGTTTTTT. V usage is TRBV29-1 and J usage is TRBJ2-2; no definite D call. The CDR3 has 14 residues. CDR1 is SQVTM, CDR2 ANQGSEA, per germline. Trimming shortened V by 1 base and J by 4 bases, and 10 bases separated the two germline ends.

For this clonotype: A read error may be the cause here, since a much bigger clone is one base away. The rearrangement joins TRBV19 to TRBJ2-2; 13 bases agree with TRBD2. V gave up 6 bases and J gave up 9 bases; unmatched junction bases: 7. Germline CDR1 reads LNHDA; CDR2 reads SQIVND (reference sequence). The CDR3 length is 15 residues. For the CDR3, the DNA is TGTGCCAGTAGGGCCTGGACTAGCGGGAGCCGGGAGCTGTTTTTT. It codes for CASRAWTSGSRELFF.